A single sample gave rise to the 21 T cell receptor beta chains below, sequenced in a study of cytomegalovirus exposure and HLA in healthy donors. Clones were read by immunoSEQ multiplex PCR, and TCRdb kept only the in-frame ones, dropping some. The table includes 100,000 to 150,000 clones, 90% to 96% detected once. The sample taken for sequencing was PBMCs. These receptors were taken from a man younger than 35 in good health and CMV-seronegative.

CDR3 nucleotide sequence: TGTGCCAGCAGTTGGGATAGGGGCAGCAAAGCTTTCTTT. This encodes CASSWDRGSKAFF. This chain uses TRBV28 with TRBJ1-1; D perhaps matches TRBD1 (5 bases). From germline, CDR1 is MDHEN and CDR2 SYDVKM. The CDR3 consists of 13 residues. The V end was cut by 4 bases, the J end by 9 bases, with 15 bases between.

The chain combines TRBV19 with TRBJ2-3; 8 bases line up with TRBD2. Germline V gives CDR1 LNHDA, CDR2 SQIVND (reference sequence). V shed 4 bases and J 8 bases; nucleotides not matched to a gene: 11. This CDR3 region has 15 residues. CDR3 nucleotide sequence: TGTGCCAGTAGTACTGGACTAGCTGGATTCGGTACGCAGTATTTT. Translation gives CASSTGLAGFGTQYF.

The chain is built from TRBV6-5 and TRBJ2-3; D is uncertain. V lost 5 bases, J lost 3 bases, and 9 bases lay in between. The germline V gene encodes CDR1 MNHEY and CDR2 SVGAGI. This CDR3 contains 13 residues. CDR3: CASSQRRTDTQYF. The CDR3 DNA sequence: TGTGCCAGCAGTCAACGGCGGACAGATACGCAGTATTTT.

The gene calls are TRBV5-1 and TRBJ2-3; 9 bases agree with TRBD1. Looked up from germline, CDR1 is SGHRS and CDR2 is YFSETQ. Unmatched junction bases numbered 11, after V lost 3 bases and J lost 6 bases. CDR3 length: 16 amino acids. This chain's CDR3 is CASSWEPGQGRDTQYF. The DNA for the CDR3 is TGCGCCAGCAGCTGGGAGCCGGGACAGGGACGCGATACGCAGTATTTT.

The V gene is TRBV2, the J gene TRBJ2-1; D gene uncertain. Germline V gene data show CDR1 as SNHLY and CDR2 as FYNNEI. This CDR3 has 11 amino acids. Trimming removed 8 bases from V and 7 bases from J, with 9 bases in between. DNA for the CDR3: TGTGCCAGCTTTATTTTAAATGAGCAGTTCTTC. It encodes CASFILNEQFF.

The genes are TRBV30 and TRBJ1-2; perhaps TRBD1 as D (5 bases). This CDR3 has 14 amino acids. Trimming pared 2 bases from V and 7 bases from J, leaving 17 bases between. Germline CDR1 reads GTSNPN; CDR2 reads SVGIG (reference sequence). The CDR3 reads CAWSLPGRAVGYTF. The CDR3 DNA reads TGTGCCTGGAGTCTCCCCGGCAGGGCCGTTGGCTACACCTTC.

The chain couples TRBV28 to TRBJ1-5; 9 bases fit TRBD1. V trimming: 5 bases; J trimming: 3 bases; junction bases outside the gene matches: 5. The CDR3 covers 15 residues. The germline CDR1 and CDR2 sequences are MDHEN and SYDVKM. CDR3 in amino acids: CASSRDRVSNQPQHF. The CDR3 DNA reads TGTGCCAGCAGTCGGGACAGGGTTTCCAATCAGCCCCAGCATTTT.

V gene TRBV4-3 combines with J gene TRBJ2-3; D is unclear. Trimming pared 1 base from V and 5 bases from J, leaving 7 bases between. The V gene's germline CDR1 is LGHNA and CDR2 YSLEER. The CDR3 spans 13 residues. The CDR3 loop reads CASSQGHRDTQYF. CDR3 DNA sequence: TGCGCCAGCAGCCAAGGGCACAGAGATACGCAGTATTTT.

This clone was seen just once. The CDR3 loop reads CASSHGTVNTGELFF. CDR3 in DNA: TGTGCCAGCAGCCACGGGACAGTCAACACCGGGGAGCTGTTTTTT. This chain joins TRBV7-8 and TRBJ2-2, with 7 bases lining up with TRBD1. This CDR3 contains 15 residues. Germline CDR1 is SGHVS and CDR2 is FQNEAQ. V shed 5 bases, J shed 2 bases, and the junction held 5 bases outside the gene matches.

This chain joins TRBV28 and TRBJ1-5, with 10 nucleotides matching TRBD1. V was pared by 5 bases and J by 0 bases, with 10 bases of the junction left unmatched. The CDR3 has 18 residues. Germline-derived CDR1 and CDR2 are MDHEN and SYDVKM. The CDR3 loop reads CASSRNPGTGASNQPQHF. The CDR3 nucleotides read TGTGCCAGCAGTCGAAATCCCGGGACAGGGGCTAGCAATCAGCCCCAGCATTTT.

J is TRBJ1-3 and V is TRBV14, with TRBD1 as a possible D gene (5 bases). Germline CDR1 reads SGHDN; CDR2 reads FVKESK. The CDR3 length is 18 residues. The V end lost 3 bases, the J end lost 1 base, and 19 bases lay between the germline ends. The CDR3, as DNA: TGTGCCAGCAGCCATAGGGCAGGGCTCCTAAATTCTGGAAACACCATATATTTT. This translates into CASSHRAGLLNSGNTIYF.

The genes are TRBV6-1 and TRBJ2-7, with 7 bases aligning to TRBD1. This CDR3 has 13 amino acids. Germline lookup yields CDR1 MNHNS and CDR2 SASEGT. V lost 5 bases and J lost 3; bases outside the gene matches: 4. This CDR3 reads CASSHRGNYEQYF. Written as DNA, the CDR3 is TGTGCCAGCAGTCACAGGGGAAACTACGAGCAGTACTTC.

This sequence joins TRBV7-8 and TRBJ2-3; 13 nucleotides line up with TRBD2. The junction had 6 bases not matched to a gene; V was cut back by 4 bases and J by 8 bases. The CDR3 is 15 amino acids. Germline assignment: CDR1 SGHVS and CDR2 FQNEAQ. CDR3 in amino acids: CASSSWTSGRSTQYF. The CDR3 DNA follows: TGTGCCAGCAGCTCCTGGACTAGCGGGAGAAGTACGCAGTATTTT.

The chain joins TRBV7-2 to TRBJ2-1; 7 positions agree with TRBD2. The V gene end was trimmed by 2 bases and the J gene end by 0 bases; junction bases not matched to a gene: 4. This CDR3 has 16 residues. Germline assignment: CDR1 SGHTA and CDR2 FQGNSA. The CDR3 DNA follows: TGTGCCAGCAGCTTACTCGGCGGGGGCTCCTACAATGAGCAGTTCTTC. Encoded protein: CASSLLGGGSYNEQFF. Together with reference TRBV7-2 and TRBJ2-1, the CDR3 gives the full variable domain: GAGVSQSPSNKVTEKGKDVELRCDPISGHTALYWYRQSLGQGLEFLIYFQGNSAPDKSGLPSDRFSAERTGGSVSTLTIQRTQQEDSAVYLCASSLLGGGSYNEQFFGPGTRLTVL.

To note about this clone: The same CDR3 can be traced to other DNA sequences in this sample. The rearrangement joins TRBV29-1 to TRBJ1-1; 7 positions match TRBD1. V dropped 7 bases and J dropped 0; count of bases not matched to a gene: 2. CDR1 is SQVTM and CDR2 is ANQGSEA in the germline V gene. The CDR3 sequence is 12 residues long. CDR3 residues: CSAGGMNTEAFF. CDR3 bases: TGCAGCGCAGGGGGGATGAACACTGAAGCTTTCTTT.

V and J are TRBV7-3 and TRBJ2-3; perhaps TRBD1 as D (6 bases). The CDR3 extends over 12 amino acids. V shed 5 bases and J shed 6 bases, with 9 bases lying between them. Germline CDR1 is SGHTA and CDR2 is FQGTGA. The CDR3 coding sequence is TGTGCCAGCAGCCCGAGGGGGGATACGCAGTATTTT. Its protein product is CASSPRGDTQYF.

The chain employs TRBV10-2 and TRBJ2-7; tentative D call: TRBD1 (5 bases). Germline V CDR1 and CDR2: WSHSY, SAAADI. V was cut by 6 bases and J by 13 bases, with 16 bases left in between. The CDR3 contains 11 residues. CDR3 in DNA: TGCGCCAGCAGGCTTCGCAGGACACATTACTTC. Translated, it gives CASRLRRTHYF.

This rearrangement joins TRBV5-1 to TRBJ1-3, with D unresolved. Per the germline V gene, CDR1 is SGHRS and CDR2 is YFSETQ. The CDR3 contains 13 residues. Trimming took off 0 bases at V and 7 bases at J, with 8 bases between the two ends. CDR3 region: CASSLGAANTIYF. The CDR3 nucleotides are TGCGCCAGCAGCTTGGGGGCCGCGAACACCATATATTTT.

The CDR3: CASSAFMGGGYYGYTF. The CDR3 DNA follows: TGTGCCAGCAGTGCATTTATGGGGGGAGGGTACTATGGCTACACCTTC. The chain uses TRBV2 and TRBJ1-2; D might be TRBD1 (5 bases). CDR1 is SNHLY, CDR2 FYNNEI, per germline. This CDR3 contains 16 residues. The V end was cut by 4 bases, the J end by 3 bases, with 18 bases between.

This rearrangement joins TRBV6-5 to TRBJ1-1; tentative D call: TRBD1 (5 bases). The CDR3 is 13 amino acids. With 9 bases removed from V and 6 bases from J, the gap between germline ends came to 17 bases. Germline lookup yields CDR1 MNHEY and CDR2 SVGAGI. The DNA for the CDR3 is TGTGCCAGTAAGCCCAGGGAAGGGCCTGAAGCTTTCTTT. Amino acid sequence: CASKPREGPEAFF.

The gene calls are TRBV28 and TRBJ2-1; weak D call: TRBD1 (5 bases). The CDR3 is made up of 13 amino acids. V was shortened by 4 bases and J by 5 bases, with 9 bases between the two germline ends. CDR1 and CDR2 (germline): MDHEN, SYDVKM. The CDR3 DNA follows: TGTGCCAGCAGTTGGGGCCTAGACAATGAGCAGTTCTTC. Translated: CASSWGLDNEQFF.